The clone carrying this TCR beta chain was found many times. What it binds is not known. Ophthalmopathy in the donors was of moderate-to-severe activity, with CAS ≥3, NOSPECS ≥4 and duration under 3 months. This entry comes from a study of Graves' ophthalmopathy and Graves' hyperthyroidism. Study conclusions and caveats: Appearing in blood as well were most expanded thyroid clonotypes above 0.001 frequency.

Transcripts of RNA were the source for amplifying TCR beta CDR3 regions. Investigators did first-round RT-PCR with HTBI primers, then second-round multiplex PCR. TCRdb ran MiXCR on the multiplex PCR reads and lists one entry per CDR3 protein. The data show 300,000 to 400,000 distinct CDR3 sequences, under 20% seen once. V was pared by 2 bases and J by 5 bases, with 13 bases between. CDR3 size: 15 residues. This receptor was taken from an adult man with Graves' ophthalmopathy. The V and J genes are TRBV12-3 or TRBV12-4 and TRBJ1-5, with D possibly matching TRBD1 (6 bases). Sequencing used peripheral blood. CDR3 in amino acids: CASSLMTGPDQPQHF. DNA for the CDR3: TGTGCCAGCAGTTTAATGACAGGCCCCGATCAGCCCCAGCATTTT.